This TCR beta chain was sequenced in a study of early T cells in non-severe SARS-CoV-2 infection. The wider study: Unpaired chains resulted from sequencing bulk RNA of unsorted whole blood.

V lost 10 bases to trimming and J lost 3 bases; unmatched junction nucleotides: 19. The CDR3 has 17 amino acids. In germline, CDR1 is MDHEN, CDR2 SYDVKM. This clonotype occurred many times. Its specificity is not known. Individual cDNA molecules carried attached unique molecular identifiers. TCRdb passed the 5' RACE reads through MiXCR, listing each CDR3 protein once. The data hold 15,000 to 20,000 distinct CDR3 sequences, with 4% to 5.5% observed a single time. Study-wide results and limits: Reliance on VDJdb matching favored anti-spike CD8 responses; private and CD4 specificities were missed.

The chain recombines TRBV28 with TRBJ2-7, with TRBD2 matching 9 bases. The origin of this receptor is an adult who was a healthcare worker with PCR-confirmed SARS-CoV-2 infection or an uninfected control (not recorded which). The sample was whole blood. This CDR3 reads CATTERGARGWNYEQYF. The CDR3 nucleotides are TGTGCCACCACGGAGCGGGGGGCCCGAGGGTGGAACTACGAGCAGTACTTC.